The subject of this entry is one T cell receptor beta chain. The antigen is undetermined. Germline loops: CDR1 LNHDA, CDR2 SQIVND (reference sequence). V shed 4 bases, J shed 5 bases, and the junction held 2 bases outside the gene matches. CDR3 length: 14 residues. Method: immunoSEQ multiplex PCR; TCRdb's copy keeps in-frame clones and lacks some. The table shows around 69,000 clones, with 65% to 90% occurring only once. The data belong to a study of OX40 agonist ivuxolimab in advanced cancers. Study at large: Age averaged around 58 years (range about 23 to 85), and 70% to 85% were male. Study-wide findings and caveats: Averaged across samples, CD8+ T cells carried more expanded clones than CD4+ did.

This material consisted of CD4+ or CD8+ T cells sorted from blood, taken in a trial of the OX40 agonist ivuxolimab. This chain joins TRBV19 and TRBJ2-1; the match to TRBD1 covers 10 bases. This TCR derives from an adult with an advanced solid tumor such as melanoma, head and neck, liver or kidney cancer. CDR3 residues: CASSRGQGNNEQFF. CDR3 DNA sequence: TGTGCCAGTAGTAGGGGACAGGGGAACAATGAGCAGTTCTTC.